A single sample is the source of the 7 T cell receptor beta chains below, sequenced in a study of T cell changes during pregnancy in multiple sclerosis. The method was immunoSEQ multiplex PCR; TCRdb's version includes in-frame clones alone and lacks a portion of them. This sample carries about 92,000 clones, under 95% of them seen once, and the ten largest clones take less than 2%. The material was peripheral blood, obtained in the first trimester of pregnancy. The receptors stem from a female donor with multiple sclerosis, enrolled in a pregnancy study.

The V and J genes are TRBV27 and TRBJ1-2, with D possibly TRBD1 on 6 matching bases. This CDR3 is 15 amino acids long. The V end was cut by 4 bases, the J end by 4 bases, with 16 bases between. Germline V gene sequence: CDR1 MNHEY, CDR2 SMNVEV (reference sequence). The CDR3 coding sequence is TGTGCCAGCAGTTCCGCCACCAGGGGCGGCTATGGCTACACCTTC. This encodes CASSSATRGGYGYTF.

The J gene is TRBJ2-3, the V gene TRBV5-1; D perhaps matches TRBD2 (5 bases). CDR3 length equals 12 residues. Germline CDR1 is SGHRS and CDR2 is YFSETQ. V was shortened by 4 bases and J by 5 bases, with 8 bases between the two germline ends. Written as DNA, the CDR3 is TGCGCCAGCAGCCGGGCGGGAGATACGCAGTATTTT. It specifies CASSRAGDTQYF.

The chain employs TRBV10-3 and TRBJ2-3; 8 nucleotides agree with TRBD2. Germline-derived CDR1 and CDR2 are ENHRY and SYGVKD. The CDR3 consists of 19 residues. Trimming cost V 3 bases and J 3 bases; bases outside gene matches: 17. The CDR3 region is CAISESRGRVAGSTDTQYF. The CDR3 DNA reads TGTGCCATCAGTGAATCCAGGGGTAGGGTAGCGGGAAGTACAGATACGCAGTATTTT.

This chain connects TRBV4-1 to TRBJ1-1; D is undetermined. There are 17 residues in the CDR3. CDR1 is MGHRA, CDR2 YSYEKL, per germline. Trimming pared 6 bases from V and 0 bases from J, leaving 20 bases between. In DNA form, the CDR3 reads TGCGCCAGCAGACCAGCCGCGGGCGGATTAATGAACACTGAAGCTTTCTTT. Its protein is CASRPAAGGLMNTEAFF.

The J gene is TRBJ2-3, the V gene TRBV2, with 7 bases that match TRBD1. Germline V gives CDR1 SNHLY, CDR2 FYNNEI. After removal of 3 bases from V and 2 bases from J, the junction contained 5 bases not matched to a gene. The CDR3 is made up of 15 amino acids. This CDR3 is CASSEVQGVTDTQYF. The CDR3, as DNA: TGTGCCAGCAGTGAGGTGCAGGGGGTCACAGATACGCAGTATTTT.

The genes are TRBV4-1 and TRBJ2-4; TRBD2 aligns across 7 bases. This CDR3 is built from 18 residues. The germline V gene has CDR1 MGHRA and CDR2 YSYEKL. After removal of 1 base from V and 0 bases from J, the junction contained 9 bases not matched to a gene. CDR3 sequence: CASSQGGVAGPAKNIQYF. The CDR3 nucleotides read TGCGCCAGCAGCCAAGGAGGGGTAGCGGGTCCAGCCAAAAACATTCAGTACTTC.

Only a few counts were recorded for this clone. The gene calls are TRBV4-2 and TRBJ2-7; TRBD2 agrees at 9 bases. Germline V gene data show CDR1 as LGHNA and CDR2 as YNFKEQ. The CDR3 spans 15 residues. Losses at the gene ends were 0 bases for V and 4 bases for J; bases not matched to a gene: 4. The CDR3, as DNA: TGTGCCAGCAGCCAAGATAGCGGGAGTTTTTACGAGCAGTACTTC. It is translated as CASSQDSGSFYEQYF.